These 27 T cell receptor beta chains share one sample of origin, sequenced in a study of blood T cell repertoires in COVID-19. The data were produced by immunoSEQ multiplex PCR, yet TCRdb's version contains in-frame clones alone and is incomplete. Of 140,000 to 150,000 clones listed, approximately 79% were seen once; the top ten hold about 8.6%. The sequenced material came from peripheral blood. The receptors come from a man over 45 with active or convalescent COVID-19.

This chain connects TRBV28 to TRBJ1-2, with no clear D. V was shortened by 4 bases and J by 7 bases, with 7 bases between the two germline ends. The germline CDR1 and CDR2 sequences are MDHEN and SYDVKM. This CDR3 spans 11 amino acids. The CDR3 reads CASSSTVGYTF. The DNA for the CDR3 is TGTGCCAGCAGTTCCACAGTTGGCTACACCTTC.

The V call is TRBV28, the J call TRBJ2-1; TRBD1 aligns across 8 bases. CDR1 is MDHEN, CDR2 SYDVKM, per germline. The CDR3 spans 11 residues. V shed 11 bases, J shed 5 bases, and the junction held 2 bases outside the gene matches. DNA of the CDR3: TGTGCCTCAGGGGGCCACAATGAGCAGTTCTTC. Protein: CASGGHNEQFF.

This chain links TRBV5-5 with TRBJ2-2, with 9 nucleotides matching TRBD2. CDR1 is SGHKS, CDR2 YYEKEE, per germline (reference sequence). V lost 6 bases to trimming and J lost 1 base; unmatched junction nucleotides: 1. CDR3 length: 14 residues. CDR3 sequence: CASKTSGNTGELFF. CDR3 DNA: TGTGCCAGCAAGACTAGCGGGAACACCGGGGAGCTGTTTTTT.

CDR3 sequence reads: CASSSRDRGGDTQYF. The CDR3 DNA reads as TGCGCCAGCAGCTCCCGGGACAGGGGAGGAGATACGCAGTATTTT. The J gene is TRBJ2-3, the V gene TRBV4-1; 10 positions agree with TRBD1. V lost 5 bases and J lost 5; bases outside the gene matches: 7. From germline, CDR1 is MGHRA and CDR2 YSYEKL. The length of the CDR3 is 15 residues.

This clone was counted a single time. The chain uses TRBV29-1 and TRBJ2-2, with 8 bases identical to TRBD2. This CDR3 has 21 residues. Germline assignment: CDR1 SQVTM and CDR2 ANQGSEA. V lost 3 bases, J lost 4 bases, and 25 bases stayed unmatched. In DNA, the CDR3 is TGCAGCGTTGAGGGGTCCCCAGGGCGGGAGGCCGTTGGCGTAGGCACCGGGGAGCTGTTTTTT. Residues: CSVEGSPGREAVGVGTGELFF.

The rearrangement joins TRBV11-2 to TRBJ2-7; tentative D call: TRBD2 (6 bases). The CDR3 spans 14 residues. Trimming left V 2 bases short and J 3 bases short, with 11 bases between. Germline loops: CDR1 SGHAT, CDR2 FQNNGV. This CDR3 reads CASSLRGGSYEQYF. The CDR3 DNA reads TGTGCCAGCAGCTTACGGGGAGGTAGCTACGAGCAGTACTTC.

V is TRBV29-1 and J is TRBJ2-7; 8 bases align to TRBD1. The CDR3 has 14 amino acids. The germline gives CDR1 SQVTM, CDR2 ANQGSEA. Unmatched junction bases numbered 5, after V lost 1 base and J lost 3 bases. In nucleotides, the CDR3 is TGCAGCGTTGAAGGGACAGGGAGACTCTACGAGCAGTACTTC. This sequence encodes CSVEGTGRLYEQYF.

This chain uses TRBV13 with TRBJ2-2; 11 positions match TRBD2. Per germline, CDR1 PRHDT and CDR2 FYEKMQ (reference sequence). The CDR3 has 17 residues. With V trimmed by 5 bases and J by 4 bases, 9 bases remained unmatched. CDR3 amino acids: CASSASSGRLGTGELFF. CDR3 bases: TGTGCCAGCAGCGCATCTAGCGGGAGGTTGGGCACCGGGGAGCTGTTTTTT.

This clone is a singleton in its sample. The CDR3 here is CASSSRATRDYGYTF. The DNA for the CDR3 is TGTGCCAGCAGCTCGCGGGCCACTAGGGACTATGGCTACACCTTC. The chain recombines TRBV7-9 with TRBJ1-2; D unclear. CDR1 SEHNR and CDR2 FQNEAQ come from the germline V gene (reference sequence). The CDR3 length is 15 residues. V was shortened by 4 bases and J by 3 bases, with 15 bases between the two germline ends.

V gene TRBV6-2 or TRBV6-3 combines with J gene TRBJ2-2; D remains unclear. Trimming left V 2 bases short and J 8 bases short, with 9 bases between. Germline CDR1 is MNHEY and CDR2 is SVGEGT. The CDR3 sequence is 13 residues long. The CDR3 loop reads CASSYAVTGELFF. In DNA, the CDR3 is TGTGCCAGCAGTTACGCAGTAACGGGGGAGCTGTTTTTT.

Note on this clone: The sample carries other DNA sequences with the same CDR3. The rearrangement uses TRBV18 and TRBJ2-1; maybe TRBD2 (6 bases). V was pared by 2 bases and J by 4 bases, with 12 bases between. The germline gives CDR1 KGHSH, CDR2 LQKENI. The CDR3 totals 15 residues. The CDR3 DNA reads as TGTGCCAGCTCACCAAGGCGGGACTCATACAATGAGCAGTTCTTC. Protein product: CASSPRRDSYNEQFF.

The J gene is TRBJ1-1, the V gene TRBV11-2; D not resolved. Germline CDR1 and CDR2: SGHAT and FQNNGV. The CDR3 covers 16 residues. V was clipped by 0 bases and J by 7 bases, with 18 bases between them. The CDR3 is CASSLEGAGVGVEAFF. The CDR3 nucleotides are TGTGCCAGCAGCTTAGAGGGAGCCGGGGTCGGTGTTGAAGCTTTCTTT.

The chain is built from TRBV28 and TRBJ1-2; TRBD1 aligns across 9 bases. CDR1 MDHEN and CDR2 SYDVKM come from the germline V gene. The CDR3 is made up of 15 amino acids. Unmatched junction bases numbered 7, after V lost 4 bases and J lost 4 bases. DNA of the CDR3: TGTGCCAGCAGTTCTACAGGGGGCAGAATCTATGGCTACACCTTC. Translating gives CASSSTGGRIYGYTF.

V and J are TRBV7-9 and TRBJ1-6; TRBD1 agrees at 9 bases. Germline lookup yields CDR1 SEHNR and CDR2 FQNEAQ (reference sequence). Unmatched junction bases numbered 2, after V lost 0 bases and J lost 8 bases. CDR3 length: 15 amino acids. The CDR3 is CASSLAGQGDSPLHF. DNA for the CDR3: TGTGCCAGCAGCTTAGCGGGACAGGGTGATTCACCCCTCCACTTT.

At least ten counts were recorded for this clone. CDR3 amino acids: CASSLGSATEAFF. The CDR3 DNA follows: TGTGCCAGCAGCTTGGGCAGCGCCACTGAAGCTTTCTTT. The V and J genes are TRBV5-5 and TRBJ1-1; D is uncertain. This CDR3 is built from 13 residues. V was pared by 0 bases and J by 4 bases, with 7 bases between. Germline CDR1 SGHKS, CDR2 YYEKEE (reference sequence).

The CDR3 bases are TGTGCCAGCAGCCAGGTCCGCGGGGGCACTGAAGCTTTCTTT. Translated, it gives CASSQVRGGTEAFF. The chain employs TRBV3-1 (or the pseudogene TRBV3-2) and TRBJ1-1; maybe TRBD1 (5 bases). Looked up from germline, CDR1 is LGHDT and CDR2 is YNNKEL (reference sequence). The CDR3 extends over 14 amino acids. V was cut by 3 bases and J by 4 bases, with 12 bases left in between.

The chain uses TRBV7-9 and TRBJ2-2; TRBD2 matches at 8 bases. In germline, CDR1 is SEHNR, CDR2 FQNEAQ (reference sequence). The CDR3 runs 17 residues. V was clipped by 1 base and J by 6 bases; unmatched bases: 10. This chain's CDR3 is CASSLEGGRMMAGELFF. CDR3 nucleotides: TGTGCCAGCAGCTTAGAGGGCGGGAGGATGATGGCCGGGGAGCTGTTTTTT.

This clone was seen more than once but under ten times. This chain links TRBV28 with TRBJ1-5; possible D gene TRBD1, 5 bases. V shed 10 bases and J shed 3 bases, with 16 bases lying between them. This CDR3 has 14 residues. Germline V CDR1 and CDR2: MDHEN, SYDVKM. The DNA of the CDR3 is TGTGCCATCTGTCGTCAGGGCTTCAATCAGCCCCAGCATTTT. Amino acids: CAICRQGFNQPQHF.

The chain uses TRBV5-1 and TRBJ1-6, with 7 bases identical to TRBD1. Unmatched junction bases numbered 7, after V lost 7 bases and J lost 6 bases. Germline CDR1 is SGHRS and CDR2 is YFSETQ. This CDR3 has 14 residues. The CDR3 spells CASGDGTVNSPLHF. CDR3 bases: TGCGCCAGCGGGGATGGGACAGTTAATTCACCCCTCCACTTT.

The rearrangement uses TRBV24-1 and TRBJ1-5; weak D call: TRBD1 (5 bases). Per the germline V gene, CDR1 is KGHDR and CDR2 is SFDVKD. The CDR3 is 16 amino acids. V lost 4 bases and J lost 0, with 12 bases in between. The CDR3 DNA sequence: TGTGCCACCAGTGACGTCAGGGTTTATAGCAATCAGCCCCAGCATTTT. Translation: CATSDVRVYSNQPQHF.

The V and J genes are TRBV7-2 and TRBJ1-4, with 8 bases matching TRBD1. With 5 bases clipped from V and 7 bases from J, the junction kept 9 bases outside the gene matches. The CDR3 is 15 residues long. Germline CDR1 and CDR2: SGHTA and FQGNSA. DNA of the CDR3: TGTGCCAGCAGCGGACCAGGGGGCGGGGGTGAAAAACTGTTTTTT. It translates to CASSGPGGGGEKLFF.

The chain links TRBV10-1 to TRBJ2-1, with 7 bases aligning to TRBD1. The germline gives CDR1 WNHNN, CDR2 SYGVQD (reference sequence). The ends lost 9 bases at V and 2 bases at J; junction bases unmatched: 7. The CDR3 totals 14 residues. CDR3 nucleotide sequence: TGCGCCAGGCCGAAACAGGGGACCTACAATGAGCAGTTCTTC. Translation: CARPKQGTYNEQFF.

This clone was seen only a few times. The genes are TRBV30 and TRBJ1-4, with D possibly being TRBD1 (5 bases). With 3 bases removed from V and 8 bases from J, the gap between germline ends came to 25 bases. The V gene's germline CDR1 is GTSNPN and CDR2 SVGIG (reference sequence). This CDR3 region has 17 residues. CDR3 bases: TGTGCCTGGAGGGAGAGGGGATGGAGGCCGCGGGGGGAAAAACTGTTTTTT. This gives the protein CAWRERGWRPRGEKLFF.

The rearrangement uses TRBV27 and TRBJ2-7, with a tentative D call TRBD2 (6 bases). Germline V gives CDR1 MNHEY, CDR2 SMNVEV (reference sequence). The CDR3 has 14 residues. V lost 3 bases and J lost 2, with 11 bases in between. The CDR3: CASSFKRAAYEQYF. The CDR3 DNA follows: TGTGCCAGCAGTTTCAAGCGGGCCGCCTACGAGCAGTACTTC.

V gene TRBV7-9 combines with J gene TRBJ2-1; 10 bases are a match to TRBD1. With V trimmed by 3 bases and J by 4 bases, 3 bases remained unmatched. There are 15 residues in the CDR3. Germline V gene lookup returns CDR1 SEHNR and CDR2 FQNEAQ (reference sequence). CDR3 bases: TGTGCCAGCAGCTTCTGGGACAGGGGATACAATGAGCAGTTCTTC. This translates into CASSFWDRGYNEQFF.

The chain links TRBV29-1 to TRBJ1-1; the D gene is possibly TRBD1 (5 bases). V was pared by 5 bases and J by 3 bases, with 13 bases between. This CDR3 comprises 13 residues. CDR1 is SQVTM and CDR2 is ANQGSEA in the germline V gene. CDR3 residues: CSVRNGGDTEAFF. CDR3 in DNA: TGCAGCGTTAGGAACGGGGGGGACACTGAAGCTTTCTTT. Full variable domain (outside the CDR3, taken from reference TRBV29-1 and TRBJ1-1): SAVISQKPSRDICQRGTSLTIQCQVDSQVTMMFWYRQQPGQSLTLIATANQGSEATYESGFVIDKFPISRPNLTFSTLTVSNMSPEDSSIYLCSVRNGGDTEAFFGQGTRLTVV.

The chain combines TRBV29-1 with TRBJ1-2, with D hard to call. Germline CDR1 reads SQVTM; CDR2 reads ANQGSEA. The CDR3 sequence is 13 residues long. The germline V and J ends were trimmed by 5 bases and 5 bases, with 15 bases remaining between them. The CDR3 loop reads CSVLRGIGYGYTF. In nucleotides, the CDR3 is TGCAGCGTTCTCCGGGGAATCGGATATGGCTACACCTTC.